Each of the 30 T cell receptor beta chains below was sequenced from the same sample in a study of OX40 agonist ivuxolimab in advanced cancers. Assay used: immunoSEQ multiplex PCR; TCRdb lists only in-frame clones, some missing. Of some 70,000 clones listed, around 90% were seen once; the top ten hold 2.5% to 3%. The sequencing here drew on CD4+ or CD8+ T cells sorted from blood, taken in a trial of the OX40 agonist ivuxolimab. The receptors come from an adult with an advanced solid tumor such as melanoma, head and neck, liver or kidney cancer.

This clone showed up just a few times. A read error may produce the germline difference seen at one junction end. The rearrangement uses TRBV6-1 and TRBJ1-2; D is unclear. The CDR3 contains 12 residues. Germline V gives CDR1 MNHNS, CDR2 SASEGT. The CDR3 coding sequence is TGTGCCAGCAAGAGCTTTAACTTTGGCTACACCTTC. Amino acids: CASKSFNFGYTF.

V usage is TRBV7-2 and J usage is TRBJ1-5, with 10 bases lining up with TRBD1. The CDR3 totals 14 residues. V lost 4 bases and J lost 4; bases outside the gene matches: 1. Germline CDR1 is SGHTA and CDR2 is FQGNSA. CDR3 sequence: CASSWDRGNQPQHF. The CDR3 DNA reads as TGTGCCAGCAGCTGGGACAGGGGAAATCAGCCCCAGCATTTT. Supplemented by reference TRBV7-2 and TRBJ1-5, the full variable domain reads GAGVSQSPSNKVTEKGKDVELRCDPISGHTALYWYRQSLGQGLEFLIYFQGNSAPDKSGLPSDRFSAERTGGSVSTLTIQRTQQEDSAVYLCASSWDRGNQPQHFGDGTRLSIL.

This CDR3 is CSSAESNYGYTF. The CDR3 region has the DNA TGCAGCTCTGCGGAGTCGAACTATGGCTACACCTTC. This chain connects TRBV29-1 to TRBJ1-2; D ambiguous. Germline V gene lookup returns CDR1 SQVTM and CDR2 ANQGSEA. V was clipped by 8 bases and J by 2 bases, with 12 bases between them. This CDR3 spans 12 amino acids.

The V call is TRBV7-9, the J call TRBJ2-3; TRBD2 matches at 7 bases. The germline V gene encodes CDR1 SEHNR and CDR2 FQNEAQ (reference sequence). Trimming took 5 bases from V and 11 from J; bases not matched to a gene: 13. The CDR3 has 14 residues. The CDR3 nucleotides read TGTGCCAGCAGCGGGAGGGTCGAGTTGTACGAGCAGTATTTT. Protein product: CASSGRVELYEQYF.

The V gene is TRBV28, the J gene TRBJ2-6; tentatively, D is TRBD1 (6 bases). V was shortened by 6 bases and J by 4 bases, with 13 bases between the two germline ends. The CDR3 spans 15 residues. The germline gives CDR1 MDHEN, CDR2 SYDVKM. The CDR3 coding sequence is TGTGCCAGCAGCCCCCCAGGGGTGGGGGCCAACGTCCTGACTTTC. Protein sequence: CASSPPGVGANVLTF.

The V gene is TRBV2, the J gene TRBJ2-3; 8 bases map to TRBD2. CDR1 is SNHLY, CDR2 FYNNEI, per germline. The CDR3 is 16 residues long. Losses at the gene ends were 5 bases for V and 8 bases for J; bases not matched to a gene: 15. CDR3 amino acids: CASSPVGSGVRGTQYF. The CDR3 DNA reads TGTGCCAGCAGTCCCGTAGGTAGCGGGGTGCGGGGTACGCAGTATTTT.

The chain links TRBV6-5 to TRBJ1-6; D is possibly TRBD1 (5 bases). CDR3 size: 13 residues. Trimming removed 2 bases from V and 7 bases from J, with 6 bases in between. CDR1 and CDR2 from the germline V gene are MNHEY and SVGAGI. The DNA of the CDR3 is TGTGCCAGCAGTTACCAGGGAAATTCACCCCTCCACTTT. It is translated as CASSYQGNSPLHF.

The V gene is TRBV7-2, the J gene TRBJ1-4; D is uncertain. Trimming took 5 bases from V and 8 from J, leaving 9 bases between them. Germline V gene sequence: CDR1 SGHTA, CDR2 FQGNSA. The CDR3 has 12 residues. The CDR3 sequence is CASSRLQEKLFF. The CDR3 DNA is TGTGCCAGCAGCCGACTTCAAGAAAAACTGTTTTTT. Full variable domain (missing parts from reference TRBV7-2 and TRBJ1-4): GAGVSQSPSNKVTEKGKDVELRCDPISGHTALYWYRQSLGQGLEFLIYFQGNSAPDKSGLPSDRFSAERTGGSVSTLTIQRTQQEDSAVYLCASSRLQEKLFFGSGTQLSVL.

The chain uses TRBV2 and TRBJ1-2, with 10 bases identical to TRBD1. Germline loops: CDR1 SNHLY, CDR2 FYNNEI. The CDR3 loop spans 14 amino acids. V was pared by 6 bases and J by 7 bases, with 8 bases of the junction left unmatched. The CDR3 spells CASSILTGGSGYTF. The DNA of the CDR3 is TGTGCCAGCAGCATCTTGACAGGGGGCAGTGGCTACACCTTC.

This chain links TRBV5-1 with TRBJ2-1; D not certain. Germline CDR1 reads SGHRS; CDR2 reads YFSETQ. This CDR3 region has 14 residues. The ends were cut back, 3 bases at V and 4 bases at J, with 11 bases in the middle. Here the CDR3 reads CASSWGSVYNEQFF. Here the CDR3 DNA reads TGCGCCAGCAGCTGGGGATCCGTGTACAATGAGCAGTTCTTC.

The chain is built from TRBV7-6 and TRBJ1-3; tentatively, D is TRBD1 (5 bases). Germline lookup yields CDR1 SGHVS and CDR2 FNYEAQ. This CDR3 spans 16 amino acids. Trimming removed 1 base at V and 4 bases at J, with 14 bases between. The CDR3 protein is CASSLEVGGPGNTIYF. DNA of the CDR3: TGTGCCAGCAGCTTAGAGGTTGGGGGTCCCGGAAACACCATATATTTT. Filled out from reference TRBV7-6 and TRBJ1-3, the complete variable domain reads GAGVSQSPRYKVTKRGQDVALRCDPISGHVSLYWYRQALGQGPEFLTYFNYEAQQDKSGLPNDRFSAERPEGSISTLTIQRTEQRDSAMYRCASSLEVGGPGNTIYFGEGSWLTVV.

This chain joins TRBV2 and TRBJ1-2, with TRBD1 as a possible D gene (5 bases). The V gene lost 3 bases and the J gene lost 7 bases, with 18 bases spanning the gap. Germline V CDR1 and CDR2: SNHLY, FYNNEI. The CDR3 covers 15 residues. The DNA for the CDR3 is TGTGCCAGCAGTGACAGGGAGGTATTTCAGGGTGGCTACACCTTC. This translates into CASSDREVFQGGYTF. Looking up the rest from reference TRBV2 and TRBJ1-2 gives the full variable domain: EPEVTQTPSHQVTQMGQEVILRCVPISNHLYFYWYRQILGQKVEFLVSFYNNEISEKSEIFDDQFSVERPDGSNFTLKIRSTKLEDSAMYFCASSDREVFQGGYTFGSGTRLTVV.

CDR3 nucleotide sequence: TGTGCCAGCAGTCAGGGGGGCAGGGGGGGTGAGACCCAGTACTTC. Translated: CASSQGGRGGETQYF. The chain uses TRBV25-1 and TRBJ2-5; D tentatively fits TRBD1 or TRBD2 (7 bases each). V dropped 5 bases and J dropped 5 bases, with 18 bases sitting between them. The germline gives CDR1 MGHDK, CDR2 SYGVNS. The length of the CDR3 is 15 residues.

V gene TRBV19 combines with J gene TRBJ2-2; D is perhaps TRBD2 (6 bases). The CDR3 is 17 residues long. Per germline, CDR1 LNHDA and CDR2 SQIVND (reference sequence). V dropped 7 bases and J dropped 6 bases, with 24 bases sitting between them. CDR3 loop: CASTYEGRGTLPGELFF. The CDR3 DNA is TGTGCCAGTACCTACGAGGGACGCGGGACCTTACCCGGGGAGCTGTTTTTT.

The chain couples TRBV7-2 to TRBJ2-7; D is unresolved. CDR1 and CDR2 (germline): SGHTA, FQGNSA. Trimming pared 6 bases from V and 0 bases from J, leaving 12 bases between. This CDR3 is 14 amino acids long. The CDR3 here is CASSYDSDSYEQYF. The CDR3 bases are TGTGCCAGCAGTTATGACTCGGACTCCTACGAGCAGTACTTC.

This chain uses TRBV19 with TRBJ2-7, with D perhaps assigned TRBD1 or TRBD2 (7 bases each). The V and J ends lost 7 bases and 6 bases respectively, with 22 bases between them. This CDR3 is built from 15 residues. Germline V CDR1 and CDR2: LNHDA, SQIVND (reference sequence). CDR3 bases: TGTGCCAGTACTAACCTAGGGGGGGGACAGCTCGAGCAGTACTTC. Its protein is CASTNLGGGQLEQYF.

The CDR3 nucleotides are TGTGCCAGCAGCTTAGTCACCCAAAACATTCAGTACTTC. As protein: CASSLVTQNIQYF. The rearrangement links TRBV11-2 to TRBJ2-4; D remains ambiguous. The germline gives CDR1 SGHAT, CDR2 FQNNGV. Deletions cut 1 base from V and 5 bases from J, with 6 bases between. The CDR3 has 13 amino acids.

CDR3 amino acids: CASSRGPESTEAFF. The CDR3 DNA reads as TGTGCCAGCTCTCGGGGTCCGGAGAGCACTGAAGCTTTCTTT. The rearrangement uses TRBV18 and TRBJ1-1; D is undetermined. Trimming left V 6 bases short and J 4 bases short, with 15 bases between. The CDR3 length is 14 residues. In germline, CDR1 is KGHSH, CDR2 LQKENI.

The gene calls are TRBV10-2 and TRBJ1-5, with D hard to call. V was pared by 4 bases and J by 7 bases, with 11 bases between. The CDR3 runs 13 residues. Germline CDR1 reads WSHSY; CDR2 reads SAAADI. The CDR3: CASSGGPLQPQHF. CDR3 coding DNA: TGCGCCAGCAGTGGTGGTCCGCTACAGCCCCAGCATTTT.

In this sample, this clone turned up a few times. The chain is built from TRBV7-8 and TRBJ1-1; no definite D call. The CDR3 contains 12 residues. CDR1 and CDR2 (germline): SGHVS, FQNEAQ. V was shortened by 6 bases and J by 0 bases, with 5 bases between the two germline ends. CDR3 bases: TGTGCCAGCAGTAGACTGAACACTGAAGCTTTCTTT. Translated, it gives CASSRLNTEAFF.

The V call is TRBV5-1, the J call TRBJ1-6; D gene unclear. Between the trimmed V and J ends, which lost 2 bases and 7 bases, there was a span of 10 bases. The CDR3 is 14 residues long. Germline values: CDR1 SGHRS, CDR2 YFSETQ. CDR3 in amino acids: CASSFGLVNSPLHF. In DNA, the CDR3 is TGCGCCAGCAGCTTCGGACTTGTGAATTCACCCCTCCACTTT.

The CDR3 protein is CASTSWGLQPQETQYF. The CDR3 DNA is TGTGCCAGCACCTCTTGGGGACTACAACCCCAAGAGACCCAGTACTTC. V usage is TRBV28 and J usage is TRBJ2-5; TRBD2 aligns across 7 bases. Unmatched junction bases numbered 12, after V lost 7 bases and J lost 1 base. The CDR3 loop spans 16 amino acids. Germline loops: CDR1 MDHEN, CDR2 SYDVKM. Combining the CDR3 with reference TRBV28 and TRBJ2-5 gives the whole variable domain DVKVTQSSRYLVKRTGEKVFLECVQDMDHENMFWYRQDPGLGLRLIYFSYDVKMKEKGDIPEGYSVSREKKERFSLILESASTNQTSMYLCASTSWGLQPQETQYFGPGTRLLVL.

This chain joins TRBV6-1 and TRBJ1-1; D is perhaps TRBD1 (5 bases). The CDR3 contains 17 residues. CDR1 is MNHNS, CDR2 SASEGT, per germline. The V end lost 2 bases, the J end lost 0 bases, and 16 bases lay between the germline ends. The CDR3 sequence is CASSENLGGLVNTEAFF. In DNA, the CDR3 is TGTGCCAGCAGTGAAAATTTGGGGGGTTTGGTGAACACTGAAGCTTTCTTT.

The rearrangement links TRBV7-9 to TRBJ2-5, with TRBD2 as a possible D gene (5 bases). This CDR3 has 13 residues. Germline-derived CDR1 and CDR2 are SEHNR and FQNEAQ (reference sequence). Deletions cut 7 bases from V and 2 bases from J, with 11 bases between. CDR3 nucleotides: TGTGCCAGCATCCGGGGTTCTCAAGAGACCCAGTACTTC. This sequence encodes CASIRGSQETQYF.

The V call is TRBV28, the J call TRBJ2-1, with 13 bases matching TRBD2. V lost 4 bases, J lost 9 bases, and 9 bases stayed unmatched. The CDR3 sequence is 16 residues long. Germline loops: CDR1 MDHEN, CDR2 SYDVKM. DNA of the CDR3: TGTGCCAGCAGTTCGACAACTAGCGGGAGGGCCGGTGAGCAGTTCTTC. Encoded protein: CASSSTTSGRAGEQFF.

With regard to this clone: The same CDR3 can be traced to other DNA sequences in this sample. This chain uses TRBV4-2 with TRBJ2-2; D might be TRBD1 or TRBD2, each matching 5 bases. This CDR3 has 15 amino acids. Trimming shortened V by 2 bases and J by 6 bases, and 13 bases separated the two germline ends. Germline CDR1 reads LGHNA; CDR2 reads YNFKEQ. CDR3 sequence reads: CASSQSGQGAGELFF. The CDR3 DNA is TGTGCCAGCAGCCAATCGGGGCAGGGAGCCGGGGAGCTGTTTTTT.

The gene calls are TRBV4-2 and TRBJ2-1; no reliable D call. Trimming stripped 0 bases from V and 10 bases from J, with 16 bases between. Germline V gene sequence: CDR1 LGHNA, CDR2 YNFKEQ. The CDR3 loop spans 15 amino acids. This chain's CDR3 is CASSQERPSAFEQFF. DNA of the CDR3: TGTGCCAGCAGCCAAGAACGGCCCTCGGCATTCGAGCAGTTCTTC.

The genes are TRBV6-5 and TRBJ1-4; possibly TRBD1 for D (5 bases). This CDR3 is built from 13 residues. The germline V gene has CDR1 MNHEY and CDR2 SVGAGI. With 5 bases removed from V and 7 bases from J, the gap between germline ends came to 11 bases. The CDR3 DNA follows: TGTGCCAGCAGTATTGACAGTGGTGAAAAACTGTTTTTT. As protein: CASSIDSGEKLFF.

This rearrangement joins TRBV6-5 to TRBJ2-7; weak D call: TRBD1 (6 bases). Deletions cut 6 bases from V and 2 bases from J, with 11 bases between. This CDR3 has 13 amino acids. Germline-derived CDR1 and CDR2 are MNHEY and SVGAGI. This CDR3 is CASSPTGPYEQYF. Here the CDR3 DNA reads TGTGCCAGCAGCCCGACAGGCCCCTACGAGCAGTACTTC.

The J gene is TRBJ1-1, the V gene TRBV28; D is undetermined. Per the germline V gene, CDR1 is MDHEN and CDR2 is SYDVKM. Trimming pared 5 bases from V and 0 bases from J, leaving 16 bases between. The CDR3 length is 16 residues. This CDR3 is CASSPARFTLNTEAFF. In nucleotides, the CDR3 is TGTGCCAGCAGTCCCGCCCGCTTCACACTGAACACTGAAGCTTTCTTT.